Sequencing of this T cell receptor beta chain was carried out in a study of Ad26.COV2.S vaccination and SARS-CoV-2 variants. The study's findings and limits: The TCR breadth and depth analyses may have produced an underestimate of total T cell responses.

As to treatment: approximately 18 received Ad26.COV2.S at low or high dose, single or two shots; several received placebo; per-sample allocation not given. Vaccine and placebo recipients were sampled on day 63 after the first injection. Comments on this clone: Its specificity is unknown.

The CDR3 covers 17 residues. CDR1 and CDR2 from the germline V gene are GTSNPN and SVGIG (reference sequence). Deletions cut 2 bases from V and 0 bases from J, with 17 bases between. Clones were read by immunoSEQ multiplex PCR, and TCRdb kept only the in-frame ones, dropping some. The data show about 400,000 clones, about four fifths seen once. The J gene is TRBJ1-5, the V gene TRBV30; a weak D match, TRBD1 (5 bases). The source is a person between 18 and 59 years old who received the Ad26.COV2.S COVID-19 vaccine or a placebo. Sequenced material: peripheral blood, taken in a trial of Ad26.COV2.S vaccine versus placebo. CDR3 sequence (DNA): TGTGCCTGGAGTTTAAGGGGTGGGGGGTTTAGCAATCAGCCCCAGCATTTT. Its protein product is CAWSLRGGGFSNQPQHF.